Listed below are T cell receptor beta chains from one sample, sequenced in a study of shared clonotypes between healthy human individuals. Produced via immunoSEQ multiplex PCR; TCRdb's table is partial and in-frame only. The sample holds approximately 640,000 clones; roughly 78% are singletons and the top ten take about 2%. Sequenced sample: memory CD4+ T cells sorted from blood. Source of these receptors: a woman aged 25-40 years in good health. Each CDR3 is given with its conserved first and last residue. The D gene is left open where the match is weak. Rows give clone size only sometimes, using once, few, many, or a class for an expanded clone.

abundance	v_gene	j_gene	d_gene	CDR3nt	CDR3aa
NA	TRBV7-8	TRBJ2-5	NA	TGTGCCAGCAGCTTAGATTGGACGCCGCGGGGGACCCAGTACTTC	CASSLDWTPRGTQYF
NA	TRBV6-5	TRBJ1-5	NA	TGTGCCAGCAGAGACACTCAGGGGCAGCCCCAGCATTTT	CASRDTQGQPQHF
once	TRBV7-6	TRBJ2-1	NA	TGTGCCAGCACCCCTTCCGTAAACAATGAGCAGTTCTTC	CASTPSVNNEQFF
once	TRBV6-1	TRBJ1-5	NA	TGTGCCAGCAGTGATTTTGTGGGTCAGCCCCAGCATTTT	CASSDFVGQPQHF
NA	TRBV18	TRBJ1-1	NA	TGTGCCAGCTCACCAGGGAAGGGCTTCATGAACACTGAAGCTTTCTTT	CASSPGKGFMNTEAFF
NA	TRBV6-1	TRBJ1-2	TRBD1	TGTGCCAGCAGTCGGACAGGGCTCGACACCTTC	CASSRTGLDTF
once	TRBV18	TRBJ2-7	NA	TGTGCCAGCTCATCTCCTGGCAGGGTAAGATACGAGCAGTACTTC	CASSSPGRVRYEQYF
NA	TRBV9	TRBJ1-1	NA	TGTGCCAGCAGCGTAAGTTGGGGAGCCACTGAAGCTTTCTTT	CASSVSWGATEAFF
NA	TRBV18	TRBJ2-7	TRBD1	TGTGCCAGCTCGCCCAGGACAGGGGGCTACGAGCAGTACTTC	CASSPRTGGYEQYF
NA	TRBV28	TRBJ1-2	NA	TGTGCCGTCCAACCTGGGCGCACCTTC	CAVQPGRTF
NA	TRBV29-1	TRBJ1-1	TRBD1	TGCAGCGTTAAATACGACAGGGAGAACACTGAAGCTTTCTTT	CSVKYDRENTEAFF
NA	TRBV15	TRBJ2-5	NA	TGTGCCACCAGCAGAGCGGGGGGCGGCCAAGAGACCCAGTACTTC	CATSRAGGGQETQYF
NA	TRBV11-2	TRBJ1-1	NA	TGTGCCAGCAGCCTACCCAACACTGAAGCTTTCTTT	CASSLPNTEAFF
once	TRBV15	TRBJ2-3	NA	TGTGCCACCAGCAGAGCCCAGCGGGCGGATACGCAGTATTTT	CATSRAQRADTQYF
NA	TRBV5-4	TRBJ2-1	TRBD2	TGTGCCAGCAGCTCCCCGGGACTAGCGGGAGGTGATGAGCAGTTCTTC	CASSSPGLAGGDEQFF
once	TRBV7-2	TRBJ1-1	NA	TGTGCCAGCAGCTTAGGCATGGGGGGGGCCCACACTGAAGCTTTCTTT	CASSLGMGGAHTEAFF
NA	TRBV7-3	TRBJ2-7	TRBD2	TGTGCCAGCAGGTTAGCGGGAACCTACGAGCAGTACTTC	CASRLAGTYEQYF
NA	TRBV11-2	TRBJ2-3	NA	TGTGCCAGCAGCCCCTCGTCCCCAACAGATACGCAGTATTTT	CASSPSSPTDTQYF
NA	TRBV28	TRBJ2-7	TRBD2	TGTGCCAGCAGTTCTGCCGGGACTAGCGGCTACGAGCAGTACTTC	CASSSAGTSGYEQYF
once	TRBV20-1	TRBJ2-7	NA	TGCAGTGCTACGCCGTCCTACGAGCAGTACTTC	CSATPSYEQYF
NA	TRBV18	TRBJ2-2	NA	TGTGCCAGCTCTCCAACAGAGGGTAGCACCGGGGAGCTGTTTTTT	CASSPTEGSTGELFF
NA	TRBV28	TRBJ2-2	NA	TGTGCCAGCAGGGAGGGACTCAACACCGGGGAGCTGTTTTTT	CASREGLNTGELFF
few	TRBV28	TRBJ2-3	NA	TGTGCCAGCAGTTTAAACATCCGCGCAGATACGCAGTATTTT	CASSLNIRADTQYF
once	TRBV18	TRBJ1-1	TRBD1	TGTGCCAGCCGGGCAGGGGGGGATTACACTGAAGCTTTCTTT	CASRAGGDYTEAFF
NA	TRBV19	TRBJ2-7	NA	TGTGCCAGTAGTATCTTAGAAGGGGGACTCTACGAGCAGTACTTC	CASSILEGGLYEQYF
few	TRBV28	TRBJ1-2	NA	TGTGCCAGCAGTTTAACCTCCGGACAGTTATATGGCTACACCTTC	CASSLTSGQLYGYTF
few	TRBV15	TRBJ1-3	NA	TGTGCCACCAGCAGAGATGGAACAGGACCGTTGCTCCGAAACACCATATATTTT	CATSRDGTGPLLRNTIYF
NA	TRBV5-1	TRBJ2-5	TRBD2	TGCGCCAGCAGCTCCCTACTAGCGGGAGAAGAGACCCAGTACTTC	CASSSLLAGEETQYF
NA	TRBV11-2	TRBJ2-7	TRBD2	TGTGCCAGCAGCCCGGGGGGGGCGGGTGCCTACGAGCAGTACTTC	CASSPGGAGAYEQYF
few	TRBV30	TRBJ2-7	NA	TGTGCCTGGGCGCTCGGCCCTATCTCCTACGAGCAGTACTTC	CAWALGPISYEQYF
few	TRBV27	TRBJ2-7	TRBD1	TGTGCCAGCAGTATGACAGGGATAATCGGCTACGAGCAGTACTTC	CASSMTGIIGYEQYF
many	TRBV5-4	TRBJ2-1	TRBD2	TGTGCCAGCAGCTTGGATGGCTCGGGACTAGCGGCCTACAATGAGCAGTTCTTC	CASSLDGSGLAAYNEQFF
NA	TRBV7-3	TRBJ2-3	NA	TGTGCCAGCAGCCAGACCGGCGGGGAGGCAGATACGCAGTATTTT	CASSQTGGEADTQYF
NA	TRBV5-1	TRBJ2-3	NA	TGCGCCAGCAGCTTGGATCCTAGTAGCACAGATACGCAGTATTTT	CASSLDPSSTDTQYF
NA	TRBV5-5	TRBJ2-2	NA	TGTGCCAGCAGCCGACGGTGGGACACCGGGGAGCTGTTTTTT	CASSRRWDTGELFF
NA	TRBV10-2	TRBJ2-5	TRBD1	TGCGCCAGCGGGGACAGGTTCCGGGCAGAGACCCAGTACTTC	CASGDRFRAETQYF
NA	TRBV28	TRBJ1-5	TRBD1	TGTGCCAGCAGTCGGGACAGTGCACGCAATCAGCCCCAGCATTTT	CASSRDSARNQPQHF
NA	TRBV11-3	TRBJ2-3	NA	TGTGCCAGCAGCTTATCCGTCACAGATACGCAGTATTTT	CASSLSVTDTQYF
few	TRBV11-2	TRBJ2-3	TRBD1	TGTGCCAGCACAACGGGGACAGTTAGCACAGATACGCAGTATTTT	CASTTGTVSTDTQYF
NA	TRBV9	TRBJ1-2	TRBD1	TGTGCCAGCAGCGTAGGACAGGGGTTGAGCTATGGCTACACCTTC	CASSVGQGLSYGYTF
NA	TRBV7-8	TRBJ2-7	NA	TGTGCCAGCAGCCCTGGGCCGGGGTCGCTCGAGCAGTACTTC	CASSPGPGSLEQYF
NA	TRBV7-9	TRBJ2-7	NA	TGTGCCAGCAGCTATCAGGACGGACGGTCCGACGAGCAGTACTTC	CASSYQDGRSDEQYF
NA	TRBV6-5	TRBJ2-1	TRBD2	TGTGCCAGCAGCCGCGGACTAGCGGGACGCAATGAGCAGTTCTTC	CASSRGLAGRNEQFF
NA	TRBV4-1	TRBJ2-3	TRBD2	TGCGCCAGCAGCCAAGATCTAGCGGGTACAGATACGCAGTATTTT	CASSQDLAGTDTQYF
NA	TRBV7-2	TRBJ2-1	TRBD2	TGTGCCAGCAGCTTAGTGGGAGGGAACAATGAGCAGTTCTTC	CASSLVGGNNEQFF
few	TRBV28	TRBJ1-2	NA	TGTGCCAGCGGGATCGGAGGCTATGGCTACACCTTC	CASGIGGYGYTF
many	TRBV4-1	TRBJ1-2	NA	TGCGCCAGCAGCCGAGGTGAAGGGTCGGGAGGACGTGGCTACACCTTC	CASSRGEGSGGRGYTF
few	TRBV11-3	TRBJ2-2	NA	TGTGCCAGCAGCTTTTCCCTGAACACCGGGGAGCTGTTTTTT	CASSFSLNTGELFF
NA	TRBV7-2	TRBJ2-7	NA	TGTGCCAGCAGCTTAGGTCAGGGATCGCCATACGAGCAGTACTTC	CASSLGQGSPYEQYF
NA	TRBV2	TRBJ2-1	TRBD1	TGTGCCAGCAGTCCGACAGGGGTTACACAGTTCTTC	CASSPTGVTQFF
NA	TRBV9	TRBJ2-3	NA	TGTGCCAGCAGCGTCCACGTATCAGCGGGCACAGATACGCAGTATTTT	CASSVHVSAGTDTQYF
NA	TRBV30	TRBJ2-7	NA	TGTGCCTGGAGGGGGGGGGCCTCCTACGAGCAGTACTTC	CAWRGGASYEQYF
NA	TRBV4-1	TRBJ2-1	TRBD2	TGCGCCAGCAGCCGACTAGCGGGAGGCAACAATGAGCAGTTCTTC	CASSRLAGGNNEQFF
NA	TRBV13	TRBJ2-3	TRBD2	TGTGCCAGCAGCGTTGGGACTAGCGGGAGTGTAGATACGCAGTATTTT	CASSVGTSGSVDTQYF